This TCR beta chain was captured in a study of cytomegalovirus exposure and HLA in healthy donors. 13 Jbeta primers and 60 Vbeta primers were used for the PCR. Sequencing used immunoSEQ multiplex PCR; TCRdb keeps in-frame clones, though not all of them. The data show 74,000 or so clones, around 80% seen once. Sequenced sample: PBMCs. This TCR was recovered from a man aged 50 to 60 in good health and CMV-seropositive.

The DNA of the CDR3 is TGTGCCAGCAGTGAGAACAGGGGATTAGGTCGTGAAGCTTTCTTT. Translated: CASSENRGLGREAFF. V is TRBV25-1 and J is TRBJ1-1; 7 positions agree with TRBD1. V was pared by 3 bases and J by 7 bases, with 11 bases of the junction left unmatched. The CDR3 runs to 15 residues. CDR1 and CDR2 (germline): MGHDK, SYGVNS.